Presented here are 13 T cell receptor beta chains from one specimen sequenced in a study of T cell responses to AZD1222 COVID-19 vaccine. Clones were sequenced by immunoSEQ multiplex PCR, and TCRdb holds only the in-frame ones, with some missing. The table lists around 140,000 clones, approximately 85% of them singletons. Sequenced here: peripheral blood, sampled 28 days after the second dose of the MenACWY control vaccine. All receptors derive from an adult who received the MenACWY meningococcal vaccine as a control.

The rearrangement joins TRBV5-1 to TRBJ1-6; 11 bases agree with TRBD1. Germline lookup yields CDR1 SGHRS and CDR2 YFSETQ. V lost 7 bases and J lost 7; bases outside the gene matches: 4. This CDR3 contains 14 residues. The DNA of the CDR3 is TGCGCCAGCGCAAGGGACAGGGGGAATTCACCCCTCCACTTT. Residues: CASARDRGNSPLHF. Looking up the rest from reference TRBV5-1 and TRBJ1-6 gives the full variable domain: KAGVTQTPRYLIKTRGQQVTLSCSPISGHRSVSWYQQTPGQGLQFLFEYFSETQRNKGNFPGRFSGRQFSNSRSEMNVSTLELGDSALYLCASARDRGNSPLHFGNGTRLTVT.

The CDR3 reads CASSYGLGIKGYTF. CDR3 DNA: TGTGCCAGCAGTTACGGACTCGGGATAAAGGGCTACACCTTC. The chain carries TRBV6-2 or TRBV6-3 and TRBJ1-2; D remains unclear. CDR1 MNHEY and CDR2 SVGEGT come from the germline V gene. The V end lost 2 bases, the J end lost 8 bases, and 15 bases lay between the germline ends. This CDR3 has 14 amino acids.

Written as DNA, the CDR3 is TGTGCCAGCAGCGCCCGGGCCTACCCGGGAGAAAAACTGTTTTTT. It translates to CASSARAYPGEKLFF. The gene calls are TRBV9 and TRBJ1-4; unclear D gene. CDR1 SGDLS and CDR2 YYNGEE come from the germline V gene. Trimming stripped 3 bases from V and 8 bases from J, with 17 bases between. The CDR3 is 15 amino acids.

This rearrangement joins TRBV27 to TRBJ2-1; tentatively, D is TRBD1 or TRBD2 (5 bases each). The CDR3 extends over 18 amino acids. The germline CDR1 and CDR2 sequences are MNHEY and SMNVEV (reference sequence). Trimming shortened V by 4 bases and J by 1 base, and 20 bases separated the two germline ends. CDR3 DNA sequence: TGTGCCAGCAGTTCCCGGGTCGGGGTGGGGCCTTCCTACAATGAGCAGTTCTTC. Translation: CASSSRVGVGPSYNEQFF.

This clone was seen only once. The chain links TRBV30 to TRBJ2-1; D remains unclear. Germline V gives CDR1 GTSNPN, CDR2 SVGIG (reference sequence). This CDR3 spans 13 amino acids. V gave up 3 bases and J gave up 3 bases, with 9 bases separating them. The CDR3 here is CAWRWWNYNEQFF. The CDR3 coding sequence is TGTGCCTGGAGGTGGTGGAACTACAATGAGCAGTTCTTC.

The V gene is TRBV6-4, the J gene TRBJ1-2, with 8 bases fitting TRBD1. The CDR3 totals 13 residues. From germline, CDR1 is MRHNA and CDR2 SNTAGT. With V trimmed by 8 bases and J by 0 bases, 2 bases remained unmatched. CDR3 protein: CASGQGPNYGYTF. CDR3 nucleotides: TGTGCCAGCGGACAGGGACCTAACTATGGCTACACCTTC.

This chain joins TRBV27 and TRBJ1-2; D remains ambiguous. Germline loops: CDR1 MNHEY, CDR2 SMNVEV (reference sequence). The CDR3 loop spans 16 amino acids. V lost 5 bases to trimming and J lost 5 bases, with 21 bases between them. CDR3 sequence (DNA): TGTGCCAGCAGTCGAGATCGTTCAGGCCAGCTTTATGGCTACACCTTC. Translating it yields CASSRDRSGQLYGYTF.

Ten or more counts support this clone. This chain uses TRBV27 with TRBJ1-6, with D perhaps TRBD1 (5 bases). V was clipped by 5 bases and J by 13 bases, with 15 bases between them. From germline, CDR1 is MNHEY and CDR2 SMNVEV (reference sequence). The CDR3 consists of 13 residues. The CDR3 region is CASSQTLGGPLHF. Written as DNA, the CDR3 is TGTGCCAGCAGTCAGACACTGGGGGGGCCCCTCCACTTT.

The chain joins TRBV7-3 to TRBJ2-1; 8 bases agree with TRBD2. V was clipped by 5 bases and J by 0 bases; unmatched bases: 6. The germline V gene encodes CDR1 SGHTA and CDR2 FQGTGA. CDR3 length: 16 residues. The CDR3 coding sequence is TGTGCCAGCAGCCCCTGGGGGACTAGCTCCTACAATGAGCAGTTCTTC. It codes for CASSPWGTSSYNEQFF.

This clone appeared a few times. The chain couples TRBV2 to TRBJ1-2; no reliable D call. Trimming took off 4 bases at V and 7 bases at J, with 10 bases between the two ends. Per the germline V gene, CDR1 is SNHLY and CDR2 is FYNNEI. CDR3 length: 12 amino acids. CDR3 DNA: TGTGCCAGCAGTGCTAGCGCGGCTGGCTACACCTTC. Its translation: CASSASAAGYTF.

The chain links TRBV27 to TRBJ2-1, with 9 positions matching TRBD1. The CDR3 consists of 19 residues. Trimming took 5 bases from V and 5 from J; bases not matched to a gene: 19. CDR1 is MNHEY, CDR2 SMNVEV, per germline (reference sequence). The CDR3 protein is CASSQVPGQGGWTHNEQFF. The CDR3 DNA is TGTGCCAGCAGTCAGGTCCCGGGACAGGGCGGGTGGACACACAATGAGCAGTTCTTC.

The chain uses TRBV7-3 and TRBJ2-4; 9 positions agree with TRBD2. There are 14 residues in the CDR3. Germline V CDR1 and CDR2: SGHTA, FQGTGA. V shed 2 bases, J shed 8 bases, and the junction held 4 bases outside the gene matches. Here the CDR3 reads CASSLSGLADIQYF. The CDR3 bases are TGTGCCAGCAGCTTATCGGGACTAGCAGACATTCAGTACTTC.

The V and J genes are TRBV5-5 and TRBJ2-7; 12 bases agree with TRBD2. V shed 2 bases, J shed 4 bases, and the junction held 7 bases outside the gene matches. The CDR3 is made up of 16 amino acids. The germline gives CDR1 SGHKS, CDR2 YYEKEE (reference sequence). CDR3 sequence (DNA): TGTGCCAGCAGCTTCGGTTTAACTAGCGGGGGGTACGAGCAGTACGTC. Translating gives CASSFGLTSGGYEQYV.